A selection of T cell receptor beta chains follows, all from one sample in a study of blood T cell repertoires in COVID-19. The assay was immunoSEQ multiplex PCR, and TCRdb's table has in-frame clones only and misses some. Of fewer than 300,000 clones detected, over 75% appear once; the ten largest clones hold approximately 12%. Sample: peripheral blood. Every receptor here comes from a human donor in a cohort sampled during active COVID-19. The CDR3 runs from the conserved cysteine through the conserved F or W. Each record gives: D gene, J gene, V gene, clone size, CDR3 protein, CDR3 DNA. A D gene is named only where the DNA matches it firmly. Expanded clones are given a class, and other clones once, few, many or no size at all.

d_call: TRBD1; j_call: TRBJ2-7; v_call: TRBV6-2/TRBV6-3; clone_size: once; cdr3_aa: CASSYGTVYEQYF; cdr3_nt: TGTGCCAGCAGTTACGGGACAGTCTACGAGCAGTACTTC
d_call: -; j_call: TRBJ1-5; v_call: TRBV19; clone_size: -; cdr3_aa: CASSTRQYSNQPQHF; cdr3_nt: TGTGCCAGTAGCACACGACAATATAGCAATCAGCCCCAGCATTTT
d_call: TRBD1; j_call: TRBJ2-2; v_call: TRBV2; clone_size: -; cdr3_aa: CASRETGWLGGELFF; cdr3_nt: TGTGCCAGCAGGGAGACAGGGTGGCTGGGCGGGGAGCTGTTTTTT
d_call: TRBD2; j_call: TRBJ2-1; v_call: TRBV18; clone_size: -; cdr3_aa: CASSPPRSGRSDNEQFF; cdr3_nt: TGTGCCAGCTCACCACCGAGGAGCGGGAGATCGGACAATGAGCAGTTCTTC
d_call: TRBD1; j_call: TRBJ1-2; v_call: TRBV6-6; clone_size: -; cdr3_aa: CASRGQGAFGYTF; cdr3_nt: TGTGCCAGCAGGGGACAGGGGGCTTTCGGCTACACCTTC
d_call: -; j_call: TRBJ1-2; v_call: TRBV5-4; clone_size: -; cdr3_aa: CASSRDRYGYTF; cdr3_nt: TGTGCCAGCAGCCGTGACAGATATGGCTACACCTTC
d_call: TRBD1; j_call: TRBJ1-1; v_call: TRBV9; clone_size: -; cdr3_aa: CASSDGTGGTEAFF; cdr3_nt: TGTGCCAGCAGCGATGGGACAGGGGGCACTGAAGCTTTCTTT
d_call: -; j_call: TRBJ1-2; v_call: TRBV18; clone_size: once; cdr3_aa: CASSPTGLEGYTF; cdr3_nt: TGTGCCAGCTCACCCACAGGGTTAGAGGGCTACACCTTC
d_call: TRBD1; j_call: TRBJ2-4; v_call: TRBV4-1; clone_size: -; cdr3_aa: CASSQDRTGGVSLVAKNIQYF; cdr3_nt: TGCGCCAGCAGCCAAGATCGGACAGGGGGAGTTTCCCTAGTAGCCAAAAACATTCAGTACTTC
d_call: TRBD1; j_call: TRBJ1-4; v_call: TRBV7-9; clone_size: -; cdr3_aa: CASSLGDRENEKLFF; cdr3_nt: TGTGCCAGCAGCTTAGGGGACAGGGAAAATGAAAAACTGTTTTTT
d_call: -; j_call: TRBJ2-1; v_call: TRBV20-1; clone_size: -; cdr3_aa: CSWADNEQFF; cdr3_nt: TGCAGTTGGGCCGATAATGAGCAGTTCTTC
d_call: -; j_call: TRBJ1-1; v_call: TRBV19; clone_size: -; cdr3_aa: CASSRGQGNTEAFF; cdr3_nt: TGTGCCAGTAGTAGGGGCCAGGGAAACACTGAAGCTTTCTTT
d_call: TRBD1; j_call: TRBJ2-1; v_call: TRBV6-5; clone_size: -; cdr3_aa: CASSYDRSGTAIF; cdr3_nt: TGTGCCAGCAGTTACGACCGTTCCGGGACAGCCATCTTC
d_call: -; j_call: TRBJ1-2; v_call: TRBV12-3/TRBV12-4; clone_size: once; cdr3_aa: CASSPGGIYGYTF; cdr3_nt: TGTGCCAGCAGTCCCGGGGGAATCTATGGCTACACCTTC
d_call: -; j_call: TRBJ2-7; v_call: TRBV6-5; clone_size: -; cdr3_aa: CASSFRTESYEQYF; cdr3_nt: TGTGCCAGCAGTTTCCGGACAGAATCCTACGAGCAGTACTTC
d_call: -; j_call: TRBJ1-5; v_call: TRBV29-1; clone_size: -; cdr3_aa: CSVGREGQPQHF; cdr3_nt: TGCAGCGTTGGGCGGGAGGGACAGCCCCAGCATTTT
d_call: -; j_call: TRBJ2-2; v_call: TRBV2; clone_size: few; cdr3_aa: CASSEGGLPAGELFF; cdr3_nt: TGTGCCAGCAGTGAGGGGGGACTCCCTGCCGGGGAGCTGTTTTTT
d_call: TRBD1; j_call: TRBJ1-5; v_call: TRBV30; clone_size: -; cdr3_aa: CAWTGGTTPNQPQHF; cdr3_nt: TGTGCCTGGACAGGGGGGACGACCCCCAATCAGCCCCAGCATTTT
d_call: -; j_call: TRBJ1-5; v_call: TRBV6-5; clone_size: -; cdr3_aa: CATRESFGGHQPQHF; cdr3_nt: TGTGCCACCAGGGAGAGCTTCGGAGGCCATCAGCCCCAGCATTTT
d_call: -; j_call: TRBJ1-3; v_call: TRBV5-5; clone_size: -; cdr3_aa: CASSLGGAGNTIYF; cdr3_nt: TGTGCCAGCAGCTTAGGAGGTGCTGGAAACACCATATATTTT
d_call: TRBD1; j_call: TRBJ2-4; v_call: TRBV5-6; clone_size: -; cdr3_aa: CASRAGTGNIQYF; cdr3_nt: TGTGCCAGCAGAGCCGGGACAGGAAACATTCAGTACTTC
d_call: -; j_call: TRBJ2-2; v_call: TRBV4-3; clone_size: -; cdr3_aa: CASSQEIGGELFF; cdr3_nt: TGCGCCAGCAGCCAAGAGATCGGCGGGGAGCTGTTTTTT
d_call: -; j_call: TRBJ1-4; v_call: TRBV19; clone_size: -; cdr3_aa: CASSIDTLATNEKLFF; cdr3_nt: TGTGCCAGTAGTATCGACACCCTTGCAACTAATGAAAAACTGTTTTTT
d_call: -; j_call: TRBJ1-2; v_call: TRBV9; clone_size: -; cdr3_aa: CASSVGIEGIGYTF; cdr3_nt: TGTGCCAGCAGCGTAGGGATTGAGGGTATTGGCTACACCTTC
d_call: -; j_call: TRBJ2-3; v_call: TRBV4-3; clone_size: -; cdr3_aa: CASSPRRVMTDTQYF; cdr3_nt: TGCGCCAGCAGCCCGAGGAGGGTGATGACAGATACGCAGTATTTT
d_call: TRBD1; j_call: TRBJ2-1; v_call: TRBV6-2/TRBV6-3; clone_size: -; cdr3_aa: CASSYRRGREGEQFF; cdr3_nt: TGTGCCAGCAGTTATCGCAGGGGGCGTGAGGGTGAGCAGTTCTTC
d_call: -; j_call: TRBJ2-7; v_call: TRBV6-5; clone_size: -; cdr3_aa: CASSYSSRVKDEQYF; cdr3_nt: TGTGCCAGCAGTTACTCGTCCAGGGTAAAGGACGAGCAGTACTTC
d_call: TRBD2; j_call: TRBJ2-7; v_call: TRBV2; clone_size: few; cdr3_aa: CASKNSQRETYEQYF; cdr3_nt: TGTGCCAGCAAGAACAGCCAGCGGGAGACCTACGAGCAGTACTTC
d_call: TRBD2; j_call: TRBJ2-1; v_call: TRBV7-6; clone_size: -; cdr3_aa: CASSLLAGGSNEQFF; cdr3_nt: TGTGCCAGCAGCTTATTGGCGGGAGGAAGCAATGAGCAGTTCTTC
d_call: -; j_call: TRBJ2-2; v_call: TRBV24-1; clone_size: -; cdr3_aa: CATMSENTGELFF; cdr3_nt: TGTGCCACCATGTCAGAGAACACCGGGGAGCTGTTTTTT
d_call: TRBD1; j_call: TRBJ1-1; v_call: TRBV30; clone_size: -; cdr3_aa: CAYHSTAIQGDRAFF; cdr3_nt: TGTGCCTACCACTCAACCGCGATACAGGGGGATCGAGCTTTCTTT
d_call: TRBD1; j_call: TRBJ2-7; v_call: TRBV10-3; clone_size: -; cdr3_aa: CAISEPGQGIYEQYF; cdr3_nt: TGTGCCATCAGTGAGCCAGGACAGGGTATTTACGAGCAGTACTTC
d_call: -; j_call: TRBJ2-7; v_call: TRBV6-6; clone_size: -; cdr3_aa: CASSPWTAYEQYF; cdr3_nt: TGTGCCAGCAGTCCGTGGACAGCCTACGAGCAGTACTTC
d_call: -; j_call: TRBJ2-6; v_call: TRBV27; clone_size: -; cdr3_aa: CASSSRPLDAVSDSGANVLTF; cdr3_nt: TGTGCCAGCAGTTCCCGGCCATTAGACGCGGTCTCCGACTCTGGGGCCAACGTCCTGACTTTC
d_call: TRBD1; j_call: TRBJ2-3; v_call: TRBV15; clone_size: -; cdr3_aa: CATSREKGAGTDTQYF; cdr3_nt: TGTGCCACCAGCAGAGAAAAGGGGGCTGGCACAGATACGCAGTATTTT
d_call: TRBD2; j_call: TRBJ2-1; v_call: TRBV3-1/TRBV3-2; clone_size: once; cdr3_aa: CASSQVGRAVNEQFF; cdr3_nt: TGTGCCAGCAGCCAAGTCGGGAGGGCCGTGAACGAGCAGTTCTTC
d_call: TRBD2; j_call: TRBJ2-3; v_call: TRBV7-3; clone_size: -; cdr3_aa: CASSPQAGAGDTQYF; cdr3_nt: TGTGCCAGCAGCCCACAAGCGGGAGCGGGAGATACGCAGTATTTT
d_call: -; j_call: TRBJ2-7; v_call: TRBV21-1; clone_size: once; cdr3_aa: CASSKGGPSYEQYF; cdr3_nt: TGTGCCAGCAGCAAAGGAGGTCCATCCTACGAGCAGTACTTC
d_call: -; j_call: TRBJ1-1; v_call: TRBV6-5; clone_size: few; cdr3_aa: CASSYTAAGNTEAFF; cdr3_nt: TGTGCCAGCAGTTACACTGCTGCAGGGAACACTGAAGCTTTCTTT
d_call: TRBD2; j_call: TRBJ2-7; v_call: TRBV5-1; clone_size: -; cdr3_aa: CASSLWGRVAGGRNEQYF; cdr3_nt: TGCGCCAGCAGCTTGTGGGGGCGGGTAGCGGGAGGTCGAAACGAGCAGTACTTC
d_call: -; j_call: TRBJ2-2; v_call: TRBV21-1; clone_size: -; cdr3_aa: CASSKKSGLAGTGELFF; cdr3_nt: TGTGCCAGCAGCAAGAAATCGGGACTAGCGGGAACCGGGGAGCTGTTTTTT
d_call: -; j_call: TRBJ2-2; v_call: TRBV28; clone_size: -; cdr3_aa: CASIARTVNTGELFF; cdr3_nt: TGTGCCTCAATAGCCAGGACAGTGAACACCGGGGAGCTGTTTTTT
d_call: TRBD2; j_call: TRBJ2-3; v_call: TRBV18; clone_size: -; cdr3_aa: CASSSMPTSGTDTQYF; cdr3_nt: TGTGCCAGCTCCTCCATGCCGACTAGCGGCACAGATACGCAGTATTTT
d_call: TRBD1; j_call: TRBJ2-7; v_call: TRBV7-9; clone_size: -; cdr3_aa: CASSLAGTGREQYF; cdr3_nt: TGTGCCAGCAGCTTAGCTGGGACAGGTCGCGAGCAGTACTTC
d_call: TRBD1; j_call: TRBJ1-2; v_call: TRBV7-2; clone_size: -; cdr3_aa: CASSPMGQSNYGYTF; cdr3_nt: TGTGCCAGCAGCCCGATGGGACAGTCTAACTATGGCTACACCTTC
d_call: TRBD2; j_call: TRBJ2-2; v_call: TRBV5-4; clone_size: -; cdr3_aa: CASSLPPGLAANTGELFF; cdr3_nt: TGTGCCAGCAGCTTACCTCCGGGACTAGCGGCGAACACCGGGGAGCTGTTTTTT
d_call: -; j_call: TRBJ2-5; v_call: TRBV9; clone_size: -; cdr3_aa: CASSATSTQETQYF; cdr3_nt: TGTGCCAGCAGCGCCACTAGTACACAAGAGACCCAGTACTTC
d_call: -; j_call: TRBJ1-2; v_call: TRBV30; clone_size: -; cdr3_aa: CAWRAQGARYGYTF; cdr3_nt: TGTGCCTGGCGTGCTCAGGGCGCCCGTTATGGCTACACCTTC
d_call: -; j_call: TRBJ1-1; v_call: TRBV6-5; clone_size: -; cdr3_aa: CASSLNRGTEAFF; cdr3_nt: TGTGCCAGCAGTCTAAATAGGGGCACTGAAGCTTTCTTT